A single sample is the source of the 20 T cell receptor beta chains below, sequenced in a study of blood T cell repertoires in COVID-19. Sequencing used immunoSEQ multiplex PCR; TCRdb keeps in-frame clones, though not all of them. Among over 250,000 clones listed, around 90% were seen once. Material: PBMCs or T cells enriched from blood (not recorded which). The receptors were sampled from a man in his sixties who had recovered from COVID-19.

J is TRBJ1-5 and V is TRBV19; 10 bases match TRBD1. With 9 bases clipped from V and 5 bases from J, the junction kept 7 bases outside the gene matches. The CDR3 covers 14 residues. Germline V gene data show CDR1 as LNHDA and CDR2 as SQIVND (reference sequence). The CDR3 DNA is TGTGCCAGCAACCGGGACAGGGGTGATCAGCCCCAGCATTTT. Amino acids: CASNRDRGDQPQHF.

The rearrangement links TRBV9 to TRBJ1-1, with no clear D. This CDR3 has 13 amino acids. Looked up from germline, CDR1 is SGDLS and CDR2 is YYNGEE. Between the trimmed V and J ends, which lost 1 base and 2 bases, there was a span of 6 bases. Here the CDR3 DNA reads TGTGCCAGCAGCGTAAATCCTAACACTGAAGCTTTCTTT. Protein: CASSVNPNTEAFF.

The chain combines TRBV6-2 or TRBV6-3 with TRBJ2-5, with TRBD2 identical over 13 bases. The ends lost 4 bases at V and 2 bases at J; junction bases unmatched: 1. The CDR3 runs 15 residues. Germline CDR1 reads MNHEY; CDR2 reads SVGEGT. The CDR3 DNA is TGTGCCAGCAGTTCGACTAGCGGGGGGCAAGAGACCCAGTACTTC. Encoded protein: CASSSTSGGQETQYF.

This sequence joins TRBV2 and TRBJ1-5; 9 positions agree with TRBD1. The CDR3 length is 16 residues. Looked up from germline, CDR1 is SNHLY and CDR2 is FYNNEI. J was trimmed by 6 bases and V by 9 bases; bases with no gene match: 15. The DNA of the CDR3 is TGTGCCAGTACGAGGGACAGGGACTTTTCAGTTCAGCCCCAGCATTTT. Residues: CASTRDRDFSVQPQHF.

The chain couples TRBV6-5 to TRBJ1-6; TRBD1 is a possible D gene (5 bases). The germline gives CDR1 MNHEY, CDR2 SVGAGI. Trimming cost V 4 bases and J 7 bases, with 17 bases left between them. This CDR3 spans 16 amino acids. The CDR3 region is CASSSYAGGLNSPLHF. For the CDR3, the DNA is TGTGCCAGCAGTTCATACGCCGGGGGTTTAAATTCACCCCTCCACTTT.

The chain couples TRBV27 to TRBJ2-3; TRBD1 agrees at 8 bases. The CDR3 consists of 17 residues. Per germline, CDR1 MNHEY and CDR2 SMNVEV (reference sequence). Germline trimming cut 2 bases from V and 3 bases from J; bases unmatched to any gene: 10. CDR3 sequence reads: CASSLRRGRTPTDTQYF. DNA of the CDR3: TGTGCCAGCAGTTTACGCAGGGGGCGGACCCCTACAGATACGCAGTATTTT.

The gene calls are TRBV10-3 and TRBJ2-7; TRBD1 matches at 9 bases. In germline, CDR1 is ENHRY, CDR2 SYGVKD. With 5 bases clipped from V and 7 bases from J, the junction kept 6 bases outside the gene matches. The length of the CDR3 is 13 residues. The CDR3 DNA reads as TGTGCCATCAGTTTTCGGGACAGGGAGGAGCAGTACTTC. It translates to CAISFRDREEQYF.

V usage is TRBV12-3 or TRBV12-4 and J usage is TRBJ1-3; a possible D gene is TRBD1 (6 bases). The CDR3 sequence is 13 residues long. The germline V and J ends were trimmed by 6 bases and 11 bases, with 17 bases remaining between them. The CDR3 coding sequence is TGTGCCAGCAGACCCGGGGACAAACCAGCCATATATTTT. Residues: CASRPGDKPAIYF.

The rearrangement uses TRBV5-1 and TRBJ2-4; 7 bases are shared with TRBD1. V lost 5 bases, J lost 7 bases, and 6 bases stayed unmatched. The germline gives CDR1 SGHRS, CDR2 YFSETQ. CDR3 length equals 13 residues. DNA for the CDR3: TGCGCCAGCAGGGTCGACAGGGCGAACATTCAGTACTTC. As protein: CASRVDRANIQYF.

This clone was found many times. This chain joins TRBV7-9 and TRBJ1-1; 9 positions agree with TRBD1. Germline V gene sequence: CDR1 SEHNR, CDR2 FQNEAQ (reference sequence). This CDR3 has 17 amino acids. With 2 bases clipped from V and 4 bases from J, the junction kept 11 bases outside the gene matches. The CDR3 DNA reads TGTGCCAGCAGCTTATTTTCGACAGGGGGAAGGGGCACTGAAGCTTTCTTT. This gives the protein CASSLFSTGGRGTEAFF.

DNA for the CDR3: TGTGCCAGCAGCCAAGTCTTGACAGGTTCGCGCGCGCAGTACTTC. This codes for CASSQVLTGSRAQYF. This chain connects TRBV3-1 (or the pseudogene TRBV3-2) to TRBJ2-7; D may be TRBD1 (6 bases). This CDR3 is built from 15 residues. V lost 1 base, J lost 9 bases, and 19 bases lay in between. Germline V gene lookup returns CDR1 LGHDT and CDR2 YNNKEL (reference sequence).

The chain uses TRBV19 and TRBJ2-2; 8 bases agree with TRBD1. Trimming took 5 bases from V and 6 from J; bases not matched to a gene: 8. Germline-derived CDR1 and CDR2 are LNHDA and SQIVND (reference sequence). The CDR3 is 15 amino acids. The CDR3 DNA reads TGTGCCAGTAGTGTCCAGGGGGCGCAGGCCGGGGAGCTGTTTTTT. It encodes CASSVQGAQAGELFF.

The J gene is TRBJ1-1, the V gene TRBV10-3, with 7 bases lining up with TRBD1. The V segment lost 0 bases and the J segment 9 bases; nucleotides outside the gene matches: 7. Per the germline V gene, CDR1 is ENHRY and CDR2 is SYGVKD. The length of the CDR3 is 14 residues. The CDR3 protein is CAISESTGQLKAFF. The CDR3 DNA follows: TGTGCCATCAGTGAGTCCACGGGACAGTTAAAAGCTTTCTTT.

V usage is TRBV7-2 and J usage is TRBJ2-7; 9 bases map to TRBD1. The trim removed 4 bases at V and 4 bases at J, leaving 8 bases unmatched. CDR1 is SGHTA and CDR2 is FQGNSA in the germline V gene. This CDR3 spans 15 amino acids. CDR3 nucleotide sequence: TGTGCCAGCAGCTGGACCGGGACAGGGAGGTACGAGCAGTACTTC. Translation gives CASSWTGTGRYEQYF.

The V call is TRBV6-2 or TRBV6-3, the J call TRBJ1-5; TRBD1 is a possible D gene (6 bases). Germline values: CDR1 MNHEY, CDR2 SVGEGT. This CDR3 contains 15 residues. Trimming cost V 2 bases and J 1 base, with 9 bases left between them. In nucleotides, the CDR3 is TGTGCCAGCAGTTACGCAGGGGCGAGCAATCAGCCCCAGCATTTT. This codes for CASSYAGASNQPQHF.

The rearrangement links TRBV10-3 to TRBJ1-6; D is possibly TRBD1 (5 bases). The germline V and J ends were trimmed by 0 bases and 7 bases, with 7 bases remaining between them. The CDR3 totals 14 residues. The germline gives CDR1 ENHRY, CDR2 SYGVKD. The CDR3 nucleotides are TGTGCCATCAGTGAGTCGCAGGGAAATTCACCCCTCCACTTT. Protein product: CAISESQGNSPLHF.

The chain joins TRBV19 to TRBJ1-1; no reliable D call. The CDR3 is 14 amino acids. CDR1 is LNHDA, CDR2 SQIVND, per germline (reference sequence). V lost 9 bases and J 0 bases, leaving 14 bases between the germline ends. CDR3 region: CASNEGGLNTEAFF. CDR3 DNA: TGTGCCAGCAACGAGGGCGGCTTGAACACTGAAGCTTTCTTT.

The V call is TRBV11-2, the J call TRBJ2-1, with TRBD2 matching 10 bases. Germline lookup yields CDR1 SGHAT and CDR2 FQNNGV. The CDR3 totals 15 residues. J gave up 10 bases and V 1 base, and 7 bases lay outside the gene matches. CDR3 nucleotides: TGTGCCAGCAGCTTAGGGAGCGGGAGGGCGAGGGAGCAGTTCTTC. Residues: CASSLGSGRAREQFF.

J is TRBJ1-1 and V is TRBV18; the D gene is possibly TRBD1 (5 bases). The V end was cut by 5 bases, the J end by 1 base, with 11 bases between. Germline CDR1 KGHSH, CDR2 LQKENI. CDR3 length: 14 amino acids. The CDR3 loop is CASSATGPNTEAFF. CDR3 DNA: TGTGCCAGCTCAGCAACAGGCCCGAACACTGAAGCTTTCTTT.

The chain combines TRBV5-4 with TRBJ2-7, with 14 bases fitting TRBD2. Trimming took 4 bases from V and 6 from J; bases not matched to a gene: 9. Germline lookup yields CDR1 SGHNT and CDR2 YYREEE (reference sequence). The CDR3 has 16 amino acids. In DNA, the CDR3 is TGTGCCAGCAGCAACCCCGGGACTAGCGGGAGTGGCGAGCAGTACTTC. Protein: CASSNPGTSGSGEQYF.